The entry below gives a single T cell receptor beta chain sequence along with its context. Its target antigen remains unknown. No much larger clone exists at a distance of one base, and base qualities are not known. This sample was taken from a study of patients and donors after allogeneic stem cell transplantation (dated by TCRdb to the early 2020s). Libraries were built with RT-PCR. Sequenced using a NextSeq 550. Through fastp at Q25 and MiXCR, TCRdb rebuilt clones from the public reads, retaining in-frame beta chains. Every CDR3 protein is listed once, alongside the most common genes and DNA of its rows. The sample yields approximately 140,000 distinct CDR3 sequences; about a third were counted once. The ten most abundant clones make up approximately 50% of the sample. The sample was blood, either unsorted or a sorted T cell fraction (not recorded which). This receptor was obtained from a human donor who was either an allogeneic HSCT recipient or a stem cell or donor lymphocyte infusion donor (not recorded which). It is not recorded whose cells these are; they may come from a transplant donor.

The DNA sequence is TGTGCCAGCAGCCGCGCTAGCGGGGTCGGCGGGGATACGCAGTATTTT. Its protein reads: CASSRASGVGGDTQYF. The rearranged segments are TRBV12-3 or TRBV12-4 and TRBJ2-3; TRBD2 lines up with 9 middle nucleotides. CDR3 length: 16 amino acids, cysteine to phenylalanine. Of the read, only the CDR3 DNA is kept; its 48 bases are in frame from base 1. V loses 6 bases at its end and J loses 6 bases; junction bases beyond the gene matches: 13.